This T cell receptor (beta chain) was retrieved from a study of shared clonotypes between healthy human individuals. General study findings and limits: Despite large depth, sorted-subset datasets appeared incompletely sequenced.

For this clone: As yet, its antigen is unknown.

Naive CD45RA+ and memory CD45RA-negative subsets were split from CD4+ cells. Sorted-subset replicate PCR reactions contained around 220 ng DNA, corresponding to some 30,000 T cell genomes. TCRdb's table, derived via immunoSEQ multiplex PCR, lists solely in-frame clones and lacks some. The sample has about 2.4 million clones, roughly 92% seen once. Germline CDR1 is ENHRY and CDR2 is SYGVKD. With V trimmed by 10 bases and J by 6 bases, 9 bases remained unmatched. This CDR3 comprises 14 residues. Sequenced: naive CD4+ T cells sorted from blood. The subset: CD45RA+ positively selected. V is TRBV10-3 and J is TRBJ1-4; 9 bases are a match to TRBD1. The TCR was taken from a man aged 18 to 30 in good health. The CDR3 spells CATRPGQGYEKLFF. Written as DNA, the CDR3 is TGTGCCACCCGGCCGGGACAGGGCTATGAAAAACTGTTTTTT.